This TCR beta chain derives from a study of T cell repertoires in cytomegalovirus infection. Study overall: Researchers turned to recently identified HLA-C-restricted CMV epitopes as well as well-studied HLA-B-restricted ones. Public TCR beta signatures marked donors with CMV infection and the matching HLA. General observations from the study: CMV carriers with the relevant HLA were identified by cumulative public TCR beta family frequency. The ex vivo response was dominated by HLA-C-restricted CMV-specific TCR beta clonotypes.

In TCRdb, the reads were re-called with MiXCR into one record per CDR3 protein. The data contain under 200,000 distinct CDR3 sequences, less than 25% of them singletons. This clonotype has just a few counts. Its target is not known. The CDR3 has 15 residues. The V and J ends lost 0 bases and 4 bases respectively, with 12 bases between them. The germline V gene encodes CDR1 LGHNA and CDR2 YSLEER. The rearrangement joins TRBV4-3 to TRBJ1-2, with TRBD1 as a possible D gene (5 bases). The sequence was obtained from a human donor in good health (CMV status not recorded). Some clones in this sample may be carry-over from other donors' samples. The specimen comprised CD8+ T cells from cultured PBMCs, sampled from culture after CMV antigen stimulation. The CDR3 nucleotides read TGCGCCAGCAGCCAAGATGGCAGACAGTTCTATGGCTACACCTTC. Translated: CASSQDGRQFYGYTF.